This TCR beta chain originates from a study of blood T cell repertoires in COVID-19. Study-level background: COVID-19 samples, acute and convalescent, were from the United States, Italy and Spain.

In the original analysis: Reference gene primer amplification gave estimated nucleated cell counts. TCRdb's copy holds only in-frame clones and misses some; the assay was immunoSEQ multiplex PCR. From that table come the V and J calls and clone size; the DNA was used to work out D and trimming. The table has some 360,000 clones, around nine tenths seen once. Followed longitudinally, the Seattle patients had been enrolled during active infection. Trimming removed 1 base from V and 6 bases from J, with 6 bases in between. Per the germline V gene, CDR1 is SQVTM and CDR2 is ANQGSEA. CDR3 length: 11 residues.

The sequencing sample was made of peripheral blood. V and J are TRBV29-1 and TRBJ2-5; no clear D gene. The origin of this receptor is a woman aged 55-70 years with COVID-19, enrolled during active disease. CDR3 sequence reads: CSVEVAKTQYF. The CDR3 DNA follows: TGCAGCGTTGAAGTCGCGAAGACCCAGTACTTC.